This passage covers 25 T cell receptor beta chains from one sample sequenced in a study of blood T cell repertoires in COVID-19. The repertoire was sequenced with immunoSEQ multiplex PCR; TCRdb's copy has only in-frame clones and lacks some. The sample includes approximately 530,000 clones, 85% to 90% of them seen just once. The specimen was peripheral blood. All receptors derive from a woman aged 50 to 60 with COVID-19, enrolled during active disease.

The chain combines TRBV12-3 or TRBV12-4 with TRBJ1-2; unclear D gene. Trimming stripped 3 bases from V and 6 bases from J, with 8 bases between. This CDR3 region has 12 residues. The CDR3 protein is CASSFQRDGYTF. CDR3 DNA: TGTGCCAGCAGTTTTCAGCGGGATGGCTACACCTTC.

This clone was picked up one time. V usage is TRBV6-5 and J usage is TRBJ2-7; D perhaps matches TRBD1 (6 bases). The CDR3 has 15 amino acids. Germline V gene lookup returns CDR1 MNHEY and CDR2 SVGAGI. Trimming pared 10 bases from V and 3 bases from J, leaving 22 bases between. This chain's CDR3 is CATDSKGGRYYEQYF. The CDR3 DNA sequence: TGTGCCACCGACTCCAAAGGGGGACGGTACTACGAGCAGTACTTC.

CDR3 residues: CASSLGQGLNTEAFF. CDR3 DNA: TGTGCCAGCAGCTTGGGACAGGGGCTGAACACTGAAGCTTTCTTT. The chain employs TRBV5-4 and TRBJ1-1, with 8 bases identical to TRBD1. Trimming at V came to 0 bases and at J to 0 bases, leaving 1 base not matched to a gene. The V gene's germline CDR1 is SGHNT and CDR2 YYREEE (reference sequence). The CDR3 loop spans 15 amino acids.

The rearrangement uses TRBV3-1 (or the pseudogene TRBV3-2) and TRBJ1-6; possibly TRBD1 for D (6 bases). Germline lookup yields CDR1 LGHDT and CDR2 YNNKEL (reference sequence). Trimming stripped 1 base from V and 10 bases from J, with 14 bases between. The CDR3 runs to 15 residues. The CDR3 region is CASSQGGQFLSPLHF. The CDR3 coding sequence is TGTGCCAGCAGCCAAGGGGGGCAGTTTCTCTCACCCCTCCACTTT.

This rearrangement joins TRBV29-1 to TRBJ1-2, with 8 bases identical to TRBD1. V dropped 2 bases and J dropped 4; count of bases not matched to a gene: 6. There are 14 residues in the CDR3. The germline CDR1 and CDR2 sequences are SQVTM and ANQGSEA. CDR3 coding DNA: TGCAGCGTTGAACTACGGGACAGGCCCTATGGCTACACCTTC. It specifies CSVELRDRPYGYTF.

The table lists this clone with a count of one. This chain links TRBV10-3 with TRBJ1-5, with 8 bases aligning to TRBD1. The junction had 8 bases not matched to a gene; V was cut back by 6 bases and J by 7 bases. Germline loops: CDR1 ENHRY, CDR2 SYGVKD. This CDR3 spans 14 amino acids. The CDR3 here is CAISAGDRTQPQHF. CDR3 DNA sequence: TGTGCCATCAGCGCGGGGGACAGGACCCAGCCCCAGCATTTT.

The sample holds a few counts of this clone. This chain connects TRBV19 to TRBJ1-6; D not certain. Germline V lookup: CDR1 LNHDA, CDR2 SQIVND (reference sequence). The CDR3 length is 14 residues. Trimming took 3 bases from V and 6 from J, leaving 9 bases between them. CDR3 coding DNA: TGTGCCAGTAGTATTCGGGAGCCTAATTCACCCCTCCACTTT. Translated, it gives CASSIREPNSPLHF.

This clone occurred a few times. DNA for the CDR3: TGTGCCAGCAGTCCGGGGTTTGGGGAATATCAGCCCCAGCATTTT. Its translation is CASSPGFGEYQPQHF. The chain has TRBV27 and TRBJ1-5, with unresolved D. V gave up 5 bases and J gave up 5 bases, with 16 bases separating them. Per the germline V gene, CDR1 is MNHEY and CDR2 is SMNVEV (reference sequence). The CDR3 has 15 residues.

V and J are TRBV5-1 and TRBJ2-1; TRBD2 matches 13 bases. The junction had 11 bases not matched to a gene; V was cut back by 4 bases and J by 10 bases. Germline loops: CDR1 SGHRS, CDR2 YFSETQ. The CDR3 is 16 amino acids. In DNA, the CDR3 is TGCGCCAGCAGCATCACCGGGACTAGCGGGGCCCAGGAGCAGTTCTTC. This sequence encodes CASSITGTSGAQEQFF. Variable domain in full (rest from reference TRBV5-1 and TRBJ2-1): KAGVTQTPRYLIKTRGQQVTLSCSPISGHRSVSWYQQTPGQGLQFLFEYFSETQRNKGNFPGRFSGRQFSNSRSEMNVSTLELGDSALYLCASSITGTSGAQEQFFGPGTRLTVL.

CDR3 sequence: CASSLMTGPLSGANVLTF. The CDR3 DNA follows: TGTGCCAGCAGCTTGATGACAGGGCCCCTCTCTGGGGCCAACGTCCTGACTTTC. This chain links TRBV7-3 with TRBJ2-6; 7 nucleotides align to TRBD1. J gave up 0 bases and V 3 bases, and 8 bases lay outside the gene matches. Germline V lookup: CDR1 SGHTA, CDR2 FQGTGA. The CDR3 has 18 residues.

The chain carries TRBV5-6 and TRBJ2-2, with 16 bases matching TRBD2. This CDR3 spans 17 amino acids. V trimming: 4 bases; J trimming: 7 bases; junction bases outside the gene matches: 7. Germline CDR1 and CDR2: SGHDT and YYEEEE. CDR3 sequence (DNA): TGTGCCAGCAGCCCGGGACTAGCGGGGGGGCCCGTCGGGGAGCTGTTTTTT. Translating gives CASSPGLAGGPVGELFF.

The rearrangement joins TRBV12-3 or TRBV12-4 to TRBJ2-2, with D possibly being TRBD2 (5 bases). V shed 5 bases and J shed 6 bases, with 7 bases lying between them. The CDR3 is made up of 12 amino acids. The CDR3 DNA reads as TGTGCCAGCAGTCTGGGAGCCGGGGAGCTGTTTTTT. Amino acid sequence: CASSLGAGELFF.

The CDR3: CASSLVLAGTTDTQYF. The CDR3, as DNA: TGCGCCAGCAGCTTGGTGCTAGCGGGGACCACAGATACGCAGTATTTT. The chain couples TRBV5-1 to TRBJ2-3; TRBD2 agrees at 9 bases. V lost 0 bases and J lost 2; bases outside the gene matches: 4. The CDR3 consists of 16 residues. Per germline, CDR1 SGHRS and CDR2 YFSETQ.

The chain links TRBV11-2 to TRBJ1-1; the match to TRBD1 covers 7 bases. V lost 0 bases, J lost 8 bases, and 3 bases stayed unmatched. This CDR3 contains 13 residues. Germline assignment: CDR1 SGHAT and CDR2 FQNNGV. CDR3 sequence (DNA): TGTGCCAGCAGCTTAGATCGGGACAGCGAAGCTTTCTTT. It specifies CASSLDRDSEAFF.

V and J are TRBV3-1 (or the pseudogene TRBV3-2) and TRBJ1-1; D might be TRBD1 (5 bases). The CDR3 extends over 15 amino acids. Germline V gives CDR1 LGHDT, CDR2 YNNKEL (reference sequence). Trimming took 4 bases from V and 5 from J, leaving 17 bases between them. The CDR3 DNA is TGTGCCAGCAGCCCCTGGGAGGGGAAGGCAACTGAAGCTTTCTTT. Translated: CASSPWEGKATEAFF.

Here the CDR3 reads CASSLVLGGEQYF. The DNA for the CDR3 is TGTGCCAGCAGCTTAGTCTTAGGGGGCGAGCAGTACTTC. The rearrangement joins TRBV7-2 to TRBJ2-7; tentatively, D is TRBD1 (6 bases). This CDR3 region has 13 residues. CDR1 and CDR2 (germline): SGHTA, FQGNSA. Between the trimmed V and J ends, which lost 1 base and 6 bases, there was a span of 10 bases.

This clone was counted between two and nine times. The chain links TRBV5-8 to TRBJ2-2, with TRBD1 matching over 8 bases. V was clipped by 6 bases and J by 4 bases; unmatched bases: 2. The CDR3 loop spans 13 amino acids. From germline, CDR1 is SGHTS and CDR2 YDEGEE. The CDR3 region is CASTDRGTGELFF. The CDR3 DNA reads as TGTGCCAGCACCGACAGGGGCACCGGGGAGCTGTTTTTT.

This clone was counted between two and nine times. The CDR3 sequence is CASSRTGENTGELFF. CDR3 sequence (DNA): TGCGCCAGCAGCCGGACAGGGGAAAACACCGGGGAGCTGTTTTTT. The chain is built from TRBV5-1 and TRBJ2-2, with 9 bases identical to TRBD1. Germline trimming cut 4 bases from V and 2 bases from J; bases unmatched to any gene: 3. The CDR3 has 15 amino acids. In germline, CDR1 is SGHRS, CDR2 YFSETQ.

This chain joins TRBV19 and TRBJ2-1, with TRBD1 matching over 7 bases. The junction had 11 bases not matched to a gene; V was cut back by 7 bases and J by 11 bases. Per the germline V gene, CDR1 is LNHDA and CDR2 is SQIVND (reference sequence). The CDR3 runs to 13 residues. Here the CDR3 reads CASNSQGPAKQFF. CDR3 nucleotides: TGTGCCAGTAACTCACAGGGGCCAGCCAAGCAGTTCTTC.

The chain couples TRBV7-2 to TRBJ2-3; possibly TRBD2 for D (5 bases). V lost 0 bases, J lost 4 bases, and 8 bases lay in between. Germline lookup yields CDR1 SGHTA and CDR2 FQGNSA. CDR3 length equals 14 residues. The CDR3 region has the DNA TGTGCCAGCAGCTTAGCTCCGGGGTCAGATACGCAGTATTTT. Protein sequence: CASSLAPGSDTQYF.

The chain is built from TRBV30 and TRBJ2-7; possible D gene TRBD1, 6 bases. This CDR3 has 15 residues. V lost 0 bases to trimming and J lost 0 bases, with 12 bases between them. CDR1 is GTSNPN and CDR2 is SVGIG in the germline V gene (reference sequence). The CDR3 nucleotides are TGTGCCTGGAGTGTAAGGGGACACTACTCCTACGAGCAGTACTTC. Residues: CAWSVRGHYSYEQYF.

V usage is TRBV6-5 and J usage is TRBJ2-3; 12 bases agree with TRBD2. CDR3 size: 15 residues. The J segment lost 0 bases and the V segment lost 6 bases, leaving 1 base of the junction unmatched. In germline, CDR1 is MNHEY, CDR2 SVGAGI. CDR3 nucleotides: TGTGCCAGCAGAGGACTAGCGGGGAGCACAGATACGCAGTATTTT. It translates to CASRGLAGSTDTQYF.

V usage is TRBV7-8 and J usage is TRBJ2-7, with 8 bases fitting TRBD2. Germline CDR1 SGHVS, CDR2 FQNEAQ. The CDR3 runs 15 residues. The V segment lost 5 bases and the J segment 0 bases; nucleotides outside the gene matches: 6. The CDR3 nucleotides are TGTGCCAGCAGCGAGCAGCGGGGGAGCTCCTACGAGCAGTACTTC. This encodes CASSEQRGSSYEQYF.

This rearrangement joins TRBV11-2 to TRBJ2-3; the match to TRBD1 covers 9 bases. The CDR3 has 16 residues. Losses at the gene ends were 1 base for V and 4 bases for J; bases not matched to a gene: 6. From germline, CDR1 is SGHAT and CDR2 FQNNGV. The CDR3 reads CASSLVRTGDADTQYF. Written as DNA, the CDR3 is TGTGCCAGCAGCTTAGTCCGGACAGGGGACGCAGATACGCAGTATTTT.

The J gene is TRBJ1-2, the V gene TRBV11-2, with D possibly being TRBD1 (5 bases). V lost 2 bases, J lost 4 bases, and 20 bases lay in between. The V gene's germline CDR1 is SGHAT and CDR2 FQNNGV. The CDR3 has 17 residues. CDR3 in amino acids: CASSLSPGRPGVYGYTF. The CDR3 DNA follows: TGTGCCAGCAGCTTATCCCCGGGACGGCCGGGGGTCTATGGCTACACCTTC.